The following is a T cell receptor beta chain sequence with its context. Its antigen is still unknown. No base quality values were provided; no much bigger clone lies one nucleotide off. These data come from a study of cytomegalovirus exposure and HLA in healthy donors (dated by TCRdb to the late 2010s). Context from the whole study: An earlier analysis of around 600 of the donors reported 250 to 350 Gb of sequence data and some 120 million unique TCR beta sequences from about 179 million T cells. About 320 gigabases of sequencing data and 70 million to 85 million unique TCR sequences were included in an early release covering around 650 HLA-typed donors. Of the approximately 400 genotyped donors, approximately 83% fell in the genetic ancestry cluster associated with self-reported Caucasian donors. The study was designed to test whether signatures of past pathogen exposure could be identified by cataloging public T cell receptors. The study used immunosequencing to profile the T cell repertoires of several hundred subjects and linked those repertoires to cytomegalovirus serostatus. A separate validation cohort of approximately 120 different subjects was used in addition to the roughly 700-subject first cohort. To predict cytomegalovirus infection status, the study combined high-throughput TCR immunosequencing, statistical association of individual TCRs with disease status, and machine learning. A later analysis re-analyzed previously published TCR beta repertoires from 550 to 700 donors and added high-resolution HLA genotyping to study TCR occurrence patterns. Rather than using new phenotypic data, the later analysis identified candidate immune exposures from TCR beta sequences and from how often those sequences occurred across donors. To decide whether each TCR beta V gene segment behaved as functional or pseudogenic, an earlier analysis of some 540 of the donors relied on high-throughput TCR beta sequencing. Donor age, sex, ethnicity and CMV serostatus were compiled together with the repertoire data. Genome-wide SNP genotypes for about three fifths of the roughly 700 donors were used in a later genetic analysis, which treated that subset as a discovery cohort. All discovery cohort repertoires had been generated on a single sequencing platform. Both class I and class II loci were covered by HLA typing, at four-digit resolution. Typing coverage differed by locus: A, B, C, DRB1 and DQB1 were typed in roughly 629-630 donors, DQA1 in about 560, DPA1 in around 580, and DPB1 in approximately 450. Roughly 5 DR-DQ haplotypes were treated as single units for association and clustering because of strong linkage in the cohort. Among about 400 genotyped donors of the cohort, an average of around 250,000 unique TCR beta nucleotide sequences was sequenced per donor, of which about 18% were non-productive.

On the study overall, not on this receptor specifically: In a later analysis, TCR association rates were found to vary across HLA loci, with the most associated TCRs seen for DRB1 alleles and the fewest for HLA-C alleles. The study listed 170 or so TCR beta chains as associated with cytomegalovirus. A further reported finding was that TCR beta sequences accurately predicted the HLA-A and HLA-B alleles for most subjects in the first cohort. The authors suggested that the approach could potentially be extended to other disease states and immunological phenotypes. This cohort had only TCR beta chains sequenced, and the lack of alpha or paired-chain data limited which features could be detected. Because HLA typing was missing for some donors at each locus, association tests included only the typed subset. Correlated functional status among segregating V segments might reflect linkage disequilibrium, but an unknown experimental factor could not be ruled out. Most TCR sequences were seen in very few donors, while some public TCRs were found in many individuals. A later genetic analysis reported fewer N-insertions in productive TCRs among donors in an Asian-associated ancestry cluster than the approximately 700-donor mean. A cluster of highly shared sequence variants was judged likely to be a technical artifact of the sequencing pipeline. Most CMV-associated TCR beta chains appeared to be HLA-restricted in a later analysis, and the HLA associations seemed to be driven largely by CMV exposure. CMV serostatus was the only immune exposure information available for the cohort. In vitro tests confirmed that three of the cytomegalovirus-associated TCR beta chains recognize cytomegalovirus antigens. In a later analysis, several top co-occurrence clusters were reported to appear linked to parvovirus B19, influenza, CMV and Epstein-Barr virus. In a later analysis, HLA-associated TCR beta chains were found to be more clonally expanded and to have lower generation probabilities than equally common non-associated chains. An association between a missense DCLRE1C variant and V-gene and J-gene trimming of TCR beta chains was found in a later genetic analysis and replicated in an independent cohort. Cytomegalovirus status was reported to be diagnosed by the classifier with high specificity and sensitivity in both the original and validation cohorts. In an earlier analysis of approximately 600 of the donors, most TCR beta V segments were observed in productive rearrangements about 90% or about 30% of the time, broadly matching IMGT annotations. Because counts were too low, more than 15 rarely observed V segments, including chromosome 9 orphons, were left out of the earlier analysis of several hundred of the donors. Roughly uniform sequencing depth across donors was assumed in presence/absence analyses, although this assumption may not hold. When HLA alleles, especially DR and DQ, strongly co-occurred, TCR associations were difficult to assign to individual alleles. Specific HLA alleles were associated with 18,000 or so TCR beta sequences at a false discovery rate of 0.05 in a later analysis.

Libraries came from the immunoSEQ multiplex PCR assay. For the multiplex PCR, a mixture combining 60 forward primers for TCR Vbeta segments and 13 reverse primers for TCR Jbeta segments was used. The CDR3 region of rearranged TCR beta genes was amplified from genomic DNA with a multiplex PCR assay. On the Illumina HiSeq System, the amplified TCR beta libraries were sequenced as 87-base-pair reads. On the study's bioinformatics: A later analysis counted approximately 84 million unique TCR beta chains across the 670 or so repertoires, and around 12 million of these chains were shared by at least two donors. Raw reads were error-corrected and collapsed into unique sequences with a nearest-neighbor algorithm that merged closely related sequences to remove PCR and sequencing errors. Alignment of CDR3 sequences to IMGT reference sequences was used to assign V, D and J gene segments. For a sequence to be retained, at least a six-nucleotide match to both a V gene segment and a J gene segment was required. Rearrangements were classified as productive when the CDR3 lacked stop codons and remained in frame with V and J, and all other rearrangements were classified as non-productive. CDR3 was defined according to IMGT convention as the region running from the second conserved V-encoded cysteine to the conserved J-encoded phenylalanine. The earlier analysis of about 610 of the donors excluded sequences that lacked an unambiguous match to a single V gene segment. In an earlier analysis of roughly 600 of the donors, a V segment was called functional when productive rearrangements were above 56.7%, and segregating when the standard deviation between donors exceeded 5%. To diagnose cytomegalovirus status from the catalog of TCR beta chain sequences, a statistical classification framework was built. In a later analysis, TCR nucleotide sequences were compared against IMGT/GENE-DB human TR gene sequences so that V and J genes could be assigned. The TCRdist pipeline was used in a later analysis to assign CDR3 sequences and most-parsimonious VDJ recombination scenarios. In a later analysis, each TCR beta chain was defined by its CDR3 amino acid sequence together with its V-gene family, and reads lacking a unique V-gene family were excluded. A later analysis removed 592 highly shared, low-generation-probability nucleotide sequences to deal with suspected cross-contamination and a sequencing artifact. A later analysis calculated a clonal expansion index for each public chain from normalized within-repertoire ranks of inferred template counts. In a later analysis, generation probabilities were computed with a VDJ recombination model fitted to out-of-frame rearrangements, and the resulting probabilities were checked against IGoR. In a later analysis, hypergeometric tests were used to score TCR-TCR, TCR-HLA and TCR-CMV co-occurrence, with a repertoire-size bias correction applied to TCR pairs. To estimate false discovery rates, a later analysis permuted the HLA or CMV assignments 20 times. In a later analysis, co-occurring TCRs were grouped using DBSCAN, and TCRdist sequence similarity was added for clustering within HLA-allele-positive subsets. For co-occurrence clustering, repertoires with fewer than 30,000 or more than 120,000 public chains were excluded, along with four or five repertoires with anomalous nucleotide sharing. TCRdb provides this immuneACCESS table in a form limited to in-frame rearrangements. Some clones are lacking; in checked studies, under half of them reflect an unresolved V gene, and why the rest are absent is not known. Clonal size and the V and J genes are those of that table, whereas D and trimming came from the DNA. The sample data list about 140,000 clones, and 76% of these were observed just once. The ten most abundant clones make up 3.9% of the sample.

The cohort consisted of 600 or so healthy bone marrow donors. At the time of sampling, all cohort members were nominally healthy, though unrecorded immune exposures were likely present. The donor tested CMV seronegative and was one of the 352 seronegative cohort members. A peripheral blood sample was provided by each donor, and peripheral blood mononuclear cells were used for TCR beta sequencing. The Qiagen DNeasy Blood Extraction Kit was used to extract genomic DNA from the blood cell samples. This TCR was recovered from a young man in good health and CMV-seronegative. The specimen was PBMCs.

CDR3 reads: CASSLGGQTYEQYF. In nucleotides, the sequence is TGTGCCAGCAGTTTGGGGGGACAGACCTACGAGCAGTACTTC. This receptor chain uses TRBV27 and TRBJ2-5; the D gene is possibly TRBD1, with 7 bases matching. TRBJ2-7 explains the end of the DNA better; the J call may be wrong. Taken from the germline V gene (reference sequence), the CDR1 and CDR2 loops are MNHEY and SMNVEV. From its cysteine to its phenylalanine, the CDR3 spans 14 amino acids. CDR3 DNA is the only sequence kept; it has 42 bases, read in frame from the first base.